Given below is one T cell receptor beta chain in context. The data originate from a study of T cell changes during pregnancy in multiple sclerosis. V lost 6 bases, J lost 2 bases, and 6 bases stayed unmatched. This CDR3 comprises 14 residues. The germline V gene encodes CDR1 SGHRS and CDR2 YFSETQ. TCRdb keeps only in-frame clones here, not all; method: immunoSEQ multiplex PCR. The top ten clones hold approximately 3.8% of a sample with around 55,000 clones, 93% of them seen once. The sequence was obtained from a female donor with multiple sclerosis, enrolled in a pregnancy study. This specimen was CD8+ T cells from peripheral blood mononuclear cells, taken in the second trimester of pregnancy. The chain links TRBV5-1 to TRBJ2-3; 7 bases map to TRBD1. The CDR3 sequence: CASTTRGLTDTQYF. In DNA form, the CDR3 reads TGCGCCAGCACCACAAGGGGGCTCACAGATACGCAGTATTTT.